Following are 27 T cell receptor beta chains from one sample sequenced in a study of blood T cell repertoires in COVID-19. The protocol was immunoSEQ multiplex PCR, while the TCRdb copy is restricted to in-frame clones and leaves out a portion. The repertoire has over 50,000 clones, approximately 83% of them found once; the top ten carry roughly a tenth. The sequenced sample was peripheral blood. These receptors were obtained from a human donor in a cohort sampled during active COVID-19.

The chain employs TRBV5-4 and TRBJ2-7; TRBD2 is a possible D gene (7 bases). Germline V lookup: CDR1 SGHNT, CDR2 YYREEE (reference sequence). V lost 4 bases and J 9 bases, leaving 17 bases between the germline ends. The CDR3 is made up of 13 amino acids. The CDR3 sequence is CASSRTGGLGQYF. CDR3 DNA: TGTGCCAGCAGCCGTACCGGGGGGCTGGGGCAGTACTTC.

The chain couples TRBV5-1 to TRBJ2-2; tentatively, D is TRBD2 (6 bases). The germline V gene has CDR1 SGHRS and CDR2 YFSETQ. The CDR3 runs to 15 residues. V was clipped by 1 base and J by 6 bases, with 13 bases between them. CDR3 region: CASSLNAGSAGELFF. For the CDR3, the DNA is TGCGCCAGCAGCTTGAATGCGGGATCGGCCGGGGAGCTGTTTTTT.

The V gene is TRBV5-5, the J gene TRBJ1-2, with a weak D call TRBD1 (6 bases). The V and J ends lost 4 bases and 4 bases respectively, with 14 bases between them. Germline assignment: CDR1 SGHKS and CDR2 YYEKEE (reference sequence). The CDR3 is 14 amino acids. The CDR3 region is CASSPGTLPYGYTF. CDR3 in DNA: TGTGCCAGCAGCCCGGGGACATTACCCTATGGCTACACCTTC.

The chain uses TRBV4-3 and TRBJ2-1; D is possibly TRBD2 (6 bases). The CDR3 contains 16 residues. Deletions cut 2 bases from V and 0 bases from J, with 11 bases between. Per the germline V gene, CDR1 is LGHNA and CDR2 is YSLEER. In nucleotides, the CDR3 is TGCGCCAGCAGCCAATCCGGGGGATACTCCTACAATGAGCAGTTCTTC. This translates into CASSQSGGYSYNEQFF.

The chain joins TRBV5-1 to TRBJ2-7; 8 bases align to TRBD1. The ends lost 0 bases at V and 11 bases at J; junction bases unmatched: 16. The CDR3 totals 16 residues. Germline CDR1 and CDR2: SGHRS and YFSETQ. CDR3 bases: TGCGCCAGCAGCTTGGAGCGTGACAGGGGTGTCGAGGTCGAGTACTTC. Its protein product is CASSLERDRGVEVEYF.

The chain recombines TRBV6-5 with TRBJ1-3; a weak D match, TRBD1 (5 bases). The length of the CDR3 is 15 residues. Germline values: CDR1 MNHEY, CDR2 SVGAGI. Trimming cost V 7 bases and J 0 bases, with 13 bases left between them. The CDR3: CASNQGLSSGNTIYF. CDR3 DNA sequence: TGTGCCAGCAATCAGGGCCTGAGCTCTGGAAACACCATATATTTT.

This chain connects TRBV5-1 to TRBJ2-3; 11 positions agree with TRBD2. The germline gives CDR1 SGHRS, CDR2 YFSETQ. The CDR3 spans 15 residues. V was clipped by 4 bases and J by 1 base; unmatched bases: 2. The DNA for the CDR3 is TGCGCCAGCAGCCTGACTAGCGGGGGCACAGATACGCAGTATTTT. It yields the protein CASSLTSGGTDTQYF.

The CDR3 nucleotides read TGTGCCAGCAGCTTGGAGTTCGGTGAGCAGTACTTC. This gives the protein CASSLEFGEQYF. The chain has TRBV7-9 and TRBJ2-7, with no clear D. V lost 3 bases and J 7 bases, leaving 10 bases between the germline ends. Germline-derived CDR1 and CDR2 are SEHNR and FQNEAQ (reference sequence). This CDR3 has 12 amino acids.

In this sample, this clone turned up once. The J gene is TRBJ2-2, the V gene TRBV15, with D possibly being TRBD1 (5 bases). This CDR3 contains 17 residues. V lost 0 bases to trimming and J lost 0 bases, with 11 bases between them. Germline CDR1 is LNHNV and CDR2 is YYDKDF (reference sequence). The CDR3 loop reads CATSRDADTTNTGELFF. CDR3 nucleotide sequence: TGTGCCACCAGCAGAGATGCGGACACAACGAACACCGGGGAGCTGTTTTTT. Looking up the rest from reference TRBV15 and TRBJ2-2 gives the full variable domain: DAMVIQNPRYQVTQFGKPVTLSCSQTLNHNVMYWYQQKSSQAPKLLFHYYDKDFNNEADTPDNFQSRRPNTSFCFLDIRSPGLGDTAMYLCATSRDADTTNTGELFFGEGSRLTVL.

This rearrangement joins TRBV19 to TRBJ2-5, with D perhaps TRBD2 (7 bases). The CDR3 spans 13 residues. V dropped 6 bases and J dropped 4 bases, with 12 bases sitting between them. Germline lookup yields CDR1 LNHDA and CDR2 SQIVND (reference sequence). CDR3: CASSPGGRETQYF. The CDR3 coding sequence is TGTGCCAGTAGCCCGGGGGGCAGAGAGACCCAGTACTTC.

CDR3 sequence reads: CASSFGLRGNTIYF. The CDR3 region has the DNA TGTGCCAGCAGTTTCGGACTGCGTGGAAACACCATATATTTT. This rearrangement joins TRBV28 to TRBJ1-3; D uncertain. The CDR3 consists of 14 residues. V lost 3 bases and J 3 bases, leaving 9 bases between the germline ends. Germline CDR1 and CDR2: MDHEN and SYDVKM.

This chain connects TRBV4-1 to TRBJ2-7, with D possibly TRBD2 on 6 matching bases. In germline, CDR1 is MGHRA, CDR2 YSYEKL. Trimming took 1 base from V and 0 from J, leaving 19 bases between them. The CDR3 loop spans 18 amino acids. The CDR3 DNA follows: TGCGCCAGCAGCCAAGTCGGGGGATACAGAGCTGGCTCCTACGAGCAGTACTTC. This gives the protein CASSQVGGYRAGSYEQYF.

This clone occurred a few times. The chain combines TRBV15 with TRBJ2-2, with no clear D. The V gene lost 8 bases and the J gene lost 1 base, with 8 bases spanning the gap. The CDR3 is made up of 13 amino acids. From germline, CDR1 is LNHNV and CDR2 YYDKDF (reference sequence). For the CDR3, the DNA is TGTGCCACCCAGACACTGAACACCGGGGAGCTGTTTTTT. It is translated as CATQTLNTGELFF.

The V and J genes are TRBV25-1 and TRBJ2-3; possible D gene TRBD2, 6 bases. The CDR3 loop spans 14 amino acids. Germline loops: CDR1 MGHDK, CDR2 SYGVNS. Trimming cost V 3 bases and J 3 bases, with 10 bases left between them. DNA of the CDR3: TGTGCCAGCAGTGACCAGACTAGTACAGATACGCAGTATTTT. Its protein is CASSDQTSTDTQYF.

This rearrangement joins TRBV27 to TRBJ2-7; perhaps TRBD1 as D (6 bases). CDR3 length equals 14 residues. Germline CDR1 and CDR2: MNHEY and SMNVEV (reference sequence). Trimming left V 2 bases short and J 9 bases short, with 17 bases between. The CDR3 region has the DNA TGTGCCAGCAGTTTACAGACAGGCAAAAGGGGGCAGTACTTC. It translates to CASSLQTGKRGQYF.

The chain employs TRBV27 and TRBJ2-3, with D possibly being TRBD1 (5 bases). Germline V CDR1 and CDR2: MNHEY, SMNVEV (reference sequence). CDR3 length: 15 residues. The V and J ends lost 3 bases and 0 bases respectively, with 10 bases between them. CDR3 DNA sequence: TGTGCCAGCAGTTTTCTTGACAGTAGCACAGATACGCAGTATTTT. Its protein product is CASSFLDSSTDTQYF.

This chain uses TRBV4-3 with TRBJ2-2, with a weak D call TRBD2 (6 bases). Deletions cut 3 bases from V and 4 bases from J, with 12 bases between. CDR1 and CDR2 from the germline V gene are LGHNA and YSLEER. The CDR3 covers 15 residues. In nucleotides, the CDR3 is TGCGCCAGCAGCCAGGTGGAGGGTGGCACCGGGGAGCTGTTTTTT. Translated, it gives CASSQVEGGTGELFF.

This clone was counted a few times. The DNA of the CDR3 is TGTGCCACCAGCAGAGATGTACTAGCGATTATGGGTGAGCAGTTCTTC. Amino acid sequence: CATSRDVLAIMGEQFF. The chain couples TRBV15 to TRBJ2-1; 7 nucleotides line up with TRBD2. Germline-derived CDR1 and CDR2 are LNHNV and YYDKDF (reference sequence). V was clipped by 0 bases and J by 9 bases; unmatched bases: 11. The CDR3 totals 16 residues.

Only one count was recorded for this clone. The CDR3 DNA is TGTGCCAGCAGCCAAGATGATAGAAGGGGCAGCACCGGGGAGCTGTTTTTT. This codes for CASSQDDRRGSTGELFF. The chain employs TRBV4-2 and TRBJ2-2; tentative D call: TRBD1 (5 bases). This CDR3 region has 17 residues. Germline values: CDR1 LGHNA, CDR2 YNFKEQ. V dropped 0 bases and J dropped 4 bases, with 15 bases sitting between them.

The chain employs TRBV27 and TRBJ2-7; the match to TRBD1 covers 10 bases. Germline V CDR1 and CDR2: MNHEY, SMNVEV (reference sequence). The CDR3 is 16 amino acids. V shed 5 bases and J 4 bases; nucleotides not matched to a gene: 11. For the CDR3, the DNA is TGTGCCAGCAGTCGACGAGGGACAGGGGTAATGTACGAGCAGTACTTC. Translating it yields CASSRRGTGVMYEQYF.

The rearrangement uses TRBV7-2 and TRBJ1-6; 10 nucleotides align to TRBD1. Germline V gene lookup returns CDR1 SGHTA and CDR2 FQGNSA. The CDR3 spans 19 residues. V lost 1 base to trimming and J lost 7 bases; unmatched junction nucleotides: 13. CDR3 bases: TGTGCCAGCAGCTTAGTAATGACAGGGGGCGCTGTAGGGAATTCACCCCTCCACTTT. This codes for CASSLVMTGGAVGNSPLHF.

CDR3 in amino acids: CASSRTGDQETQYF. The DNA for the CDR3 is TGTGCCAGCAGTCGGACAGGGGACCAAGAGACCCAGTACTTC. The J gene is TRBJ2-5, the V gene TRBV6-5; 9 positions agree with TRBD1. V dropped 5 bases and J dropped 0; count of bases not matched to a gene: 1. This CDR3 has 14 amino acids. CDR1 is MNHEY, CDR2 SVGAGI, per germline.

V is TRBV2 and J is TRBJ2-5; the match to TRBD2 covers 7 bases. Germline CDR1 SNHLY, CDR2 FYNNEI. CDR3 size: 16 residues. V was clipped by 2 bases and J by 0 bases; unmatched bases: 6. The DNA for the CDR3 is TGTGCCAGCAGTGAATGGACTAGTTGGTACCAAGAGACCCAGTACTTC. Amino acids: CASSEWTSWYQETQYF. The whole variable domain, filled in from reference TRBV2 and TRBJ2-5, reads EPEVTQTPSHQVTQMGQEVILRCVPISNHLYFYWYRQILGQKVEFLVSFYNNEISEKSEIFDDQFSVERPDGSNFTLKIRSTKLEDSAMYFCASSEWTSWYQETQYFGPGTRLLVL.

The CDR3 spells CASSQFLGQTIYGYTF. The CDR3 DNA follows: TGTGCCAGCAGCCAATTCCTCGGACAGACGATCTATGGCTACACCTTC. The V and J genes are TRBV16 and TRBJ1-2, with D perhaps matching TRBD1 (6 bases). CDR3 size: 16 residues. Germline loops: CDR1 KGHSY, CDR2 FQNENV. V was shortened by 1 base and J by 4 bases, with 16 bases between the two germline ends.

This rearrangement joins TRBV6-5 to TRBJ2-1, with TRBD1 identical over 7 bases. The V gene's germline CDR1 is MNHEY and CDR2 SVGAGI. Trimming at V came to 6 bases and at J to 2 bases, leaving 4 bases not matched to a gene. The CDR3 spans 14 residues. CDR3 sequence (DNA): TGTGCCAGCAGAGACAGGGTTACCTACAATGAGCAGTTCTTC. Its protein is CASRDRVTYNEQFF.

The CDR3 sequence: CATSDFGGQPANTGELFF. As DNA, the CDR3 is TGTGCCACCAGTGATTTCGGGGGACAGCCCGCGAACACCGGGGAGCTGTTTTTT. This chain links TRBV24-1 with TRBJ2-2, with D possibly matching TRBD1 (7 bases). V was cut by 1 base and J by 0 bases, with 14 bases left in between. The length of the CDR3 is 18 residues. Germline CDR1 is KGHDR and CDR2 is SFDVKD.

The J gene is TRBJ1-4, the V gene TRBV18; D gene uncertain. Germline values: CDR1 KGHSH, CDR2 LQKENI. The CDR3 loop spans 14 amino acids. V lost 2 bases to trimming and J lost 8 bases, with 12 bases between them. CDR3 nucleotide sequence: TGTGCCAGCTCACCATCGGGATCCCGGGAAAAACTGTTTTTT. It yields the protein CASSPSGSREKLFF.